The clone carrying this T cell receptor (beta chain) appeared a single time. As yet, its antigen is unknown. The protocol was immunoSEQ multiplex PCR, while the TCRdb copy is restricted to in-frame clones and leaves out a portion. The sample has roughly 59,000 clones, approximately 95% seen once. This specimen belongs to a study of cytomegalovirus exposure and HLA in healthy donors. This CDR3 contains 9 residues. CDR1 MNHNS and CDR2 SASEGT come from the germline V gene. Between the trimmed V and J ends, which lost 8 bases and 12 bases, there was a span of 8 bases. General study results and limits: The finding came from a later analysis; first-cohort TCR clusters tended to co-occur in the 130 or so validation repertoires. For cytomegalovirus status, the classifier reportedly gave diagnoses with high specificity and sensitivity. For most TCR sequences rarity was the rule, although some public TCRs occurred in many donors.

Sequencing input: PBMCs. This sequence originates from a woman under 30 in good health and CMV-seropositive. This chain connects TRBV6-1 to TRBJ2-4; D remains ambiguous. CDR3 nucleotide sequence: TGTGCCAGCGGTGGGCCTCAGTACTTC. As protein: CASGGPQYF.